The rows below give T cell receptor beta chains drawn from one sample of a study of T cells in localized non-small cell lung cancer. Sequencing was performed with immunoSEQ multiplex PCR; in TCRdb, only in-frame clones are kept and a portion is missing. This table holds 20,000 to 25,000 clones, 70% to 85% found once. This specimen consisted of peripheral blood, obtained before any cancer treatment. Every receptor here comes from a man between 40 and 70 years old with stage I lung adenocarcinoma. The CDR3 runs from the conserved cysteine through the conserved F or W. The order of the fields is D gene, V gene, J gene, clone size, CDR3 DNA, CDR3 protein. D genes are given only for firm matches. The size field is filled for only some rows; it gives once, few, many or a size class.

>NA|TRBV18|TRBJ2-3|NA
TGTGCCAGCTCACCCGAATCTTACACGGATACGCAGTATTTT
CASSPESYTDTQYF
>NA|TRBV6-1|TRBJ1-2|NA
TGTGCCAGCAGTGACAAAAGGAGGTCACCCACCTTC
CASSDKRRSPTF
>TRBD1|TRBV11-1|TRBJ1-4|NA
TGTGCCAGCAGCCCTGGGACAGGGGAAGGGGAAAAACTGTTTTTT
CASSPGTGEGEKLFF
>NA|TRBV2|TRBJ1-5|NA
TGTGCCAGCAGTGAAGCGCAACTGTATAGCAATCAGCCCCAGCATTTT
CASSEAQLYSNQPQHF
>TRBD2|TRBV6-4|TRBJ2-3|NA
TGTGCCAGCAGTGTTGGGACTAGTCTGGGGGATACGCAGTATTTT
CASSVGTSLGDTQYF
>NA|TRBV9|TRBJ2-3|NA
TGTGCCAGCAGCGTAGACAGGTTGGAAGATACGCAGTATTTT
CASSVDRLEDTQYF
>NA|TRBV19|TRBJ2-2|NA
TGTGCCAGTAGTAGTGTCTTGGGAGGGGAGCTGTTTTTT
CASSSVLGGELFF
>NA|TRBV4-2|TRBJ2-2|NA
TGTGCCAGCAGCCAAGAGGGGCGGGAGAACACCGGGGAGCTGTTTTTT
CASSQEGRENTGELFF
>NA|TRBV7-9|TRBJ1-6|NA
TGTGCCAGCAGCTTAGAAGAGGGTATAGCCCTCCACTTT
CASSLEEGIALHF
>NA|TRBV10-3|TRBJ2-1|once
TGTGCCATCAGTTCACAGGGCGGCGGCACAGCCTACAATGAGCAGTTCTTC
CAISSQGGGTAYNEQFF
>NA|TRBV30|TRBJ1-4|once
TGTGCCTATGAGAATGCCCAGAATGAAAAACTGTTTTTT
CAYENAQNEKLFF
>NA|TRBV21-1|TRBJ2-2|NA
TGTGCCAGCAGCAAAGTCCGTACGACGGGCACCGGGGAGCTGTTTTTT
CASSKVRTTGTGELFF
>NA|TRBV28|TRBJ1-4|NA
TGTGCCAGCAGCCAGGTGGGCAGGGGCGATGAAAAACTGTTTTTT
CASSQVGRGDEKLFF
>TRBD2|TRBV4-1|TRBJ2-5|NA
TGCGCCAGCAGCGAGGGACTAGCGGGAGGGGGGGAGACCCAGTACTTC
CASSEGLAGGGETQYF
>NA|TRBV19|TRBJ1-1|few
TGTGCCAGTAGTATAGGGGGCGCGGGGACTGAAGCTTTCTTT
CASSIGGAGTEAFF
>NA|TRBV6-5|TRBJ1-2|few
TGTGCCAGCAGAGGGGCGCGGGTGAATGGCTACACCTTC
CASRGARVNGYTF
>NA|TRBV4-3|TRBJ2-6|medium-sized
TGCGCCAGCAGCCAAGATTCGAGCTCTGGGGCCAACGTCCTGACTTTC
CASSQDSSSGANVLTF
>TRBD1|TRBV9|TRBJ2-2|NA
TGTGCCAGCAGCGTACAGGGGGCTTTCGGGGAGCTGTTTTTT
CASSVQGAFGELFF
>TRBD1|TRBV27|TRBJ1-5|NA
TGTGCCAGCAGTCGCACAGGGGGCCAGCCCCAGCATTTT
CASSRTGGQPQHF
>NA|TRBV19|TRBJ2-2|NA
TGTGCCAGTCAAGACAGACCGAACACCGGGGAGCTGTTTTTT
CASQDRPNTGELFF
>NA|TRBV29-1|TRBJ2-1|NA
TGCAGCGTTGCGGGCTCGGCACTGACAGGATTCTTCTCCTACAATGAGCAGTTCTTC
CSVAGSALTGFFSYNEQFF
>NA|TRBV5-6|TRBJ1-4|NA
TGTGCCAGCAGCCCATTAGGACACGATGAAAAACTGTTTTTT
CASSPLGHDEKLFF
>TRBD2|TRBV4-1|TRBJ2-7|NA
TGCGCCAGCAGCCAGGGACTAGCCTACGAGCAGTACTTC
CASSQGLAYEQYF
>TRBD2|TRBV5-4|TRBJ2-7|NA
TGTGCCAGCAGCGCCGGGACTAGCGGGACGTACAACCACGAGCAGTACTTC
CASSAGTSGTYNHEQYF
>NA|TRBV4-1|TRBJ1-2|NA
TGCGCCAGCAGCCAATTCTTCCCCCGGCGGGGTCTAACGACAGGCTACACCTTC
CASSQFFPRRGLTTGYTF
>TRBD1|TRBV7-2|TRBJ2-1|NA
TGTGCCAGCAGCTTACTCAGGGGGCCATACAATGAGCAGTTCTTC
CASSLLRGPYNEQFF
>TRBD2|TRBV5-1|TRBJ2-1|NA
TGCGCCACCCGCGGGGCGGGGGGACCCTACAATGAGCAGTTCTTC
CATRGAGGPYNEQFF
>TRBD2|TRBV13|TRBJ2-3|NA
TGTGCCAGCAAGGAACTAGCGGGGGGCAATACGCAGTATTTT
CASKELAGGNTQYF
>NA|TRBV5-1|TRBJ2-1|NA
TGCGCCAGCAGCTGGGGGCTGGCCTCCTACAATGAGCAGTTCTTC
CASSWGLASYNEQFF
>TRBD2|TRBV28|TRBJ2-3|NA
TGTGCCAGCAGTTTAAACGTAGCGGGGGGACGCACAGATACGCAGTATTTT
CASSLNVAGGRTDTQYF